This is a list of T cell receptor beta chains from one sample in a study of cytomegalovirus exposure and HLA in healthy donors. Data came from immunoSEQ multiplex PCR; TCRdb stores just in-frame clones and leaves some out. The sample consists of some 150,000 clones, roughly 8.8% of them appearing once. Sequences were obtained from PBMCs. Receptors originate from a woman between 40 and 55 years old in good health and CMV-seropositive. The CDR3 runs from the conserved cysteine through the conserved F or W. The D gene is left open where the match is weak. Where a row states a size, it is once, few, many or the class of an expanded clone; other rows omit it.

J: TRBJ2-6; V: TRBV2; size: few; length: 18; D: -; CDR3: CASSEAVRAHSGANVLTF; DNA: TGTGCCAGCAGTGAAGCTGTCAGGGCACACTCTGGGGCCAACGTCCTGACTTTC
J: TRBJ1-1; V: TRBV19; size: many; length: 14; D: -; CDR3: CASSIRGGNTEAFF; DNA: TGTGCCAGTAGTATAAGGGGGGGGAACACTGAAGCTTTCTTT
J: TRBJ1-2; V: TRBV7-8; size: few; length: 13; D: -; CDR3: CASSSTGNYGYTF; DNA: TGTGCCAGCAGCTCGACCGGGAACTATGGCTACACCTTC
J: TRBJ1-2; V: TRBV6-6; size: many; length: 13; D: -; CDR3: CASSPLQGIGYTF; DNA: TGTGCCAGCAGCCCTCTGCAGGGGATAGGCTACACCTTC
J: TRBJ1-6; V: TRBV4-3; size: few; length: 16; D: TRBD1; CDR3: CASSQGTGGRDSPLHF; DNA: TGCGCCAGCAGCCAAGGGACAGGGGGTAGGGATTCACCCCTCCACTTT
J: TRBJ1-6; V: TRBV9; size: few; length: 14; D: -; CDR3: CASSSRGEYSPLHF; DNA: TGTGCCAGCAGTTCCAGGGGTGAATATTCACCCCTCCACTTT
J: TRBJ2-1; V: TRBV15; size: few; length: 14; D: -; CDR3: CATSRQVSYNEQFF; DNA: TGTGCCACCAGCAGGCAGGTCTCCTACAATGAGCAGTTCTTC
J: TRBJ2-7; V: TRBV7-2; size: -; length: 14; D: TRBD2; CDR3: CASSNSGGAYEQYF; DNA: TGTGCCAGCAGCAATAGCGGGGGGGCCTACGAGCAGTACTTC
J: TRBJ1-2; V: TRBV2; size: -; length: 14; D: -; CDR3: CASSILQGSYGYTF; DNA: TGTGCCAGCAGTATACTACAGGGTAGCTATGGCTACACCTTC
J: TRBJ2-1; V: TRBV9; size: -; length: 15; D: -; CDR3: CASSVSGTPHNEQFF; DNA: TGTGCCAGCAGCGTTTCCGGGACTCCACACAATGAGCAGTTCTTC
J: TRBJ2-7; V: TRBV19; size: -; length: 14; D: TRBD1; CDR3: CASSLDRGSYEQYF; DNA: TGTGCCAGTAGTTTGGACAGGGGATCCTACGAGCAGTACTTC
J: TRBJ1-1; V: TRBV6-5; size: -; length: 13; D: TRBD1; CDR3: CASSYSTGEKAFF; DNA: TGTGCCAGCAGTTACTCGACAGGGGAGAAAGCTTTCTTT
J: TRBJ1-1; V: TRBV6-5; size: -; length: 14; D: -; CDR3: CASSTNRGRTEAFF; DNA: TGTGCCAGCAGTACCAACCGAGGGAGGACTGAAGCTTTCTTT
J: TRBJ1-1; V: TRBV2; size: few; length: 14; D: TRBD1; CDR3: CASSYRGMNTEAFF; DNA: TGTGCCAGCAGTTACAGGGGAATGAACACTGAAGCTTTCTTT
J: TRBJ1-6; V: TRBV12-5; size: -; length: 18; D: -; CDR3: CASGLVATLGSYNSPLHF; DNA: TGTGCTAGTGGTTTGGTAGCTACGCTCGGCTCCTATAATTCACCCCTCCACTTT
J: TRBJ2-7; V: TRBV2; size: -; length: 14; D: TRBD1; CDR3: CASSETGGTYEQYF; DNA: TGTGCCAGCAGTGAAACAGGGGGAACCTACGAGCAGTACTTC
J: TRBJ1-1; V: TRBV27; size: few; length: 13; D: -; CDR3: CASSFYPTGEAFF; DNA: TGTGCCAGCAGTTTTTATCCGACAGGTGAAGCTTTCTTT
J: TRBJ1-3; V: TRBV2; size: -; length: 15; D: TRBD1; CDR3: CASSEGRGTGNTIYF; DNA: TGTGCCAGCAGTGAGGGCAGGGGGACTGGAAACACCATATATTTT
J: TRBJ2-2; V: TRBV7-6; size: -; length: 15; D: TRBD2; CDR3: CASSLAGGPTGELFF; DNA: TGTGCCAGCAGCCTAGCGGGGGGGCCCACCGGGGAGCTGTTTTTT
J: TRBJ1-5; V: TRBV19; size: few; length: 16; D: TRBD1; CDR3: CASSHQGVLGNQPQHF; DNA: TGTGCCAGTAGTCACCAGGGGGTCTTGGGCAATCAGCCCCAGCATTTT
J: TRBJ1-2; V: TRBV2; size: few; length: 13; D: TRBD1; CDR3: CASSDRGNYGYTF; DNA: TGTGCCAGCAGTGACAGGGGGAACTATGGCTACACCTTC
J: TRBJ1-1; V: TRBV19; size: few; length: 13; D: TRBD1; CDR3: CASRPQGTTEAFF; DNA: TGTGCCAGTAGGCCACAGGGGACCACTGAAGCTTTCTTT
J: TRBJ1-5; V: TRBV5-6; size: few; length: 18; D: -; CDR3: CASSLGRGMGDSNQPQHF; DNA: TGTGCCAGCAGCTTGGGGAGGGGAATGGGGGATAGCAATCAGCCCCAGCATTTT
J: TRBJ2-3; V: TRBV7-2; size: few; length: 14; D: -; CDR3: CASSLSWASDTQYF; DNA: TGTGCCAGCAGCTTATCGTGGGCCTCAGATACGCAGTATTTT
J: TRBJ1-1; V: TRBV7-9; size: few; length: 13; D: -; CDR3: CASSFSENTEAFF; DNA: TGTGCCAGCAGCTTTTCAGAGAACACTGAAGCTTTCTTT
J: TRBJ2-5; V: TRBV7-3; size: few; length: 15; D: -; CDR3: CASSLNGGTEETQYF; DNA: TGTGCCAGCAGCTTAAATGGGGGCACAGAAGAGACCCAGTACTTC
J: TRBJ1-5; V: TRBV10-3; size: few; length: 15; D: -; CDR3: CAISDGQYSNQPQHF; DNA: TGTGCCATCAGTGATGGGCAATATAGCAATCAGCCCCAGCATTTT
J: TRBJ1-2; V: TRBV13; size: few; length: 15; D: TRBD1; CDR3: CASSYRQGNYYGYTF; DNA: TGTGCCAGCAGCTACCGACAGGGTAACTACTATGGCTACACCTTC
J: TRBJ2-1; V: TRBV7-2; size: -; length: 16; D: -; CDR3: CASSPQGAGTANEQFF; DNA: TGTGCCAGCAGCCCCCAAGGGGCGGGGACAGCTAATGAGCAGTTCTTC
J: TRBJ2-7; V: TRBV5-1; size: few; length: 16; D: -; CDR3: CASATLGGALTDEQYF; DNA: TGCGCCAGCGCTACCTTAGGGGGGGCGTTGACGGACGAGCAGTACTTC
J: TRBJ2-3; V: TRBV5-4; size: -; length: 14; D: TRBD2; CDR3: CASSLDGGADTQYF; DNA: TGTGCCAGCAGCTTGGACGGGGGGGCTGATACGCAGTATTTT
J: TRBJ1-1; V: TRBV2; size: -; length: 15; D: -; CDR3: CASSDRLRHNTEAFF; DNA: TGTGCCAGCAGTGACAGGCTGCGACATAACACTGAAGCTTTCTTT
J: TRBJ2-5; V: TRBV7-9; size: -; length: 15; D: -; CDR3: CASSLEAMRKETQYF; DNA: TGTGCCAGCAGCTTAGAGGCCATGCGGAAGGAGACCCAGTACTTC
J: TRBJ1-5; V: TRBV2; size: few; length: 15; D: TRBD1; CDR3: CASSADRGRNQPQHF; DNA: TGTGCCAGCAGCGCCGACAGGGGGCGGAATCAGCCCCAGCATTTT
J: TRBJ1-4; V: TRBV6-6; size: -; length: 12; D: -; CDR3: CASRQVVGKLFF; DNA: TGTGCCAGCAGACAGGTAGTTGGAAAACTGTTTTTT
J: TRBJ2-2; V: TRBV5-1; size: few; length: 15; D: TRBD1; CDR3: CASSLRDRDTGELFF; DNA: TGCGCCAGCAGCCTCCGGGACAGGGACACCGGGGAGCTGTTTTTT
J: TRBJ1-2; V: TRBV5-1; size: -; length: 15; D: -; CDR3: CASSLEAGDWDGYTF; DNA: TGCGCCAGCAGCTTGGAGGCTGGGGACTGGGATGGCTACACCTTC
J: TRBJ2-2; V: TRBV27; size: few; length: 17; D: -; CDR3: CASSLFAGNANTGELFF; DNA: TGTGCCAGCAGTTTATTTGCAGGCAACGCGAACACCGGGGAGCTGTTTTTT
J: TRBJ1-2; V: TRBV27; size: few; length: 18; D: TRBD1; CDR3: CASSLSELLGQGPHGYTF; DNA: TGTGCCAGCAGTTTATCGGAATTGTTAGGACAGGGTCCTCATGGCTACACCTTC
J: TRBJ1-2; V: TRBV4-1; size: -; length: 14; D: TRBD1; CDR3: CASSPGTGTRGYTF; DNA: TGCGCCAGCAGCCCGGGGACAGGGACGCGTGGCTACACCTTC
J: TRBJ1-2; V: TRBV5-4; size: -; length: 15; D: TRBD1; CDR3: CASSLLQGADYGYTF; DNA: TGTGCCAGCAGCTTGTTGCAGGGGGCAGACTATGGCTACACCTTC
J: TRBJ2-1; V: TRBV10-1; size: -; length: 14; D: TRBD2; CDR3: CASSETRGGFEQFF; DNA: TGCGCCAGCAGTGAGACGCGGGGGGGGTTCGAGCAGTTCTTC
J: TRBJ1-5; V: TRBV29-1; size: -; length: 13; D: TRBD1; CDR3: CSVAQGANQPQHF; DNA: TGCAGCGTTGCCCAGGGGGCGAATCAGCCCCAGCATTTT
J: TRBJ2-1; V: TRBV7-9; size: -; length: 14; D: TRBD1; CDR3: CASSLDRGRDEQFF; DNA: TGTGCCAGCAGCTTGGACAGGGGGCGAGATGAGCAGTTCTTC
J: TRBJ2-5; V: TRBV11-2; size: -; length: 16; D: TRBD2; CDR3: CASRVAGRGGEETQYF; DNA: TGTGCCAGCAGAGTTGCTGGGCGGGGGGGCGAAGAGACCCAGTACTTC
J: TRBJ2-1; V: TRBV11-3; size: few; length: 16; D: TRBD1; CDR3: CASSFRRDRGYNEQFF; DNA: TGTGCCAGCAGCTTCCGGCGGGACAGGGGCTACAATGAGCAGTTCTTC
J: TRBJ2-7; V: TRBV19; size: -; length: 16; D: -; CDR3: CASSKTGGGSSYEQYF; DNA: TGTGCCAGTAGCAAGACAGGTGGGGGTAGCTCCTACGAGCAGTACTTC
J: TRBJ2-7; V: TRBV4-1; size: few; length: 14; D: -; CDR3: CASSQGQGSYEQYF; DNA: TGCGCCAGCAGCCAAGGCCAGGGCTCCTACGAGCAGTACTTC